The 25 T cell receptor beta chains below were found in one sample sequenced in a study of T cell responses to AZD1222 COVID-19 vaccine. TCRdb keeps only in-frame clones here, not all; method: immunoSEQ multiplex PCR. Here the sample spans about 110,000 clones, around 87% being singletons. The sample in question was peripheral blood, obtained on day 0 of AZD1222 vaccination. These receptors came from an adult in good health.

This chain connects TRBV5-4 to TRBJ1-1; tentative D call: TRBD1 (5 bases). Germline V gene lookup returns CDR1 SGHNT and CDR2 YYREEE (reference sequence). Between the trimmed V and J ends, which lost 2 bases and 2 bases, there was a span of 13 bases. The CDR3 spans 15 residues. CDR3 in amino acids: CASSFTSGANTEAFF. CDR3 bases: TGTGCCAGCAGCTTTACCTCCGGGGCCAACACTGAAGCTTTCTTT. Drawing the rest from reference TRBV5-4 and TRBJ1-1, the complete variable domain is ETGVTQSPTHLIKTRGQQVTLRCSSQSGHNTVSWYQQALGQGPQFIFQYYREEENGRGNFPPRFSGLQFPNYSSELNVNALELDDSALYLCASSFTSGANTEAFFGQGTRLTVV.

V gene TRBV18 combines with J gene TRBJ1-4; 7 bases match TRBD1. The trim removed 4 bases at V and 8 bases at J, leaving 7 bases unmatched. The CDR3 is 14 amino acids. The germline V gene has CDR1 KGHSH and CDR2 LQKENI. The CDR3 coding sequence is TGTGCCAGCTCACGCGACAGGGTAGGGGAAAAACTGTTTTTT. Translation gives CASSRDRVGEKLFF.

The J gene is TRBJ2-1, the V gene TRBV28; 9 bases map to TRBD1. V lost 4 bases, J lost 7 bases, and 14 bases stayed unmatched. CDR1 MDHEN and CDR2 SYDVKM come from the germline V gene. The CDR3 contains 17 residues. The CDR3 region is CASSSPFRDRVMNEQFF. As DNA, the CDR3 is TGTGCCAGCAGTTCCCCCTTTCGGGACAGGGTAATGAATGAGCAGTTCTTC. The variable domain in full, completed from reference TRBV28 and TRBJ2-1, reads DVKVTQSSRYLVKRTGEKVFLECVQDMDHENMFWYRQDPGLGLRLIYFSYDVKMKEKGDIPEGYSVSREKKERFSLILESASTNQTSMYLCASSSPFRDRVMNEQFFGPGTRLTVL.

In DNA, the CDR3 is TGTGCCAGCAGTTCCCCCTGGGGTAATAGCAATCAGCCCCAGCATTTT. Its protein is CASSSPWGNSNQPQHF. The V gene is TRBV27, the J gene TRBJ1-5; D gene ambiguous. CDR3 length: 16 amino acids. V was pared by 4 bases and J by 0 bases, with 13 bases between. The germline CDR1 and CDR2 sequences are MNHEY and SMNVEV (reference sequence).

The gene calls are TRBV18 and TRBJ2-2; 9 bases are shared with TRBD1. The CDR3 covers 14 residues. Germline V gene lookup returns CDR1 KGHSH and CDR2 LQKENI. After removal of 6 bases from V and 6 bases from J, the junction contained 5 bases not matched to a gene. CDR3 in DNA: TGTGCCAGCTCCTCACGGACAGGGGCCGGGGAGCTGTTTTTT. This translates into CASSSRTGAGELFF.

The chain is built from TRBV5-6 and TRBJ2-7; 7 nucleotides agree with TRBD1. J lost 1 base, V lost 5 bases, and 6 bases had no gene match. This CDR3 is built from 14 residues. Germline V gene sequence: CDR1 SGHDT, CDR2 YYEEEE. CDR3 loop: CASSRTGSSYEQYF. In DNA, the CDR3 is TGTGCCAGCAGTCGGACAGGATCGTCCTACGAGCAGTACTTC.

The CDR3 DNA follows: TGTGCCAGCAGTGAAGACTATACCTACGAGCAGTACTTC. Encoded protein: CASSEDYTYEQYF. This chain uses TRBV6-1 with TRBJ2-7, with D unclear. CDR3 length: 13 residues. Per germline, CDR1 MNHNS and CDR2 SASEGT. The germline V and J ends were trimmed by 1 base and 2 bases, with 6 bases remaining between them.

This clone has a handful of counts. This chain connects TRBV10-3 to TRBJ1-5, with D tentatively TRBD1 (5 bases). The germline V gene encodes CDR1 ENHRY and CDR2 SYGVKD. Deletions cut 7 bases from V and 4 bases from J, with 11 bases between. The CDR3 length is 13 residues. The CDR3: CAITQGPNQPQHF. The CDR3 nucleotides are TGTGCCATCACCCAGGGACCTAATCAGCCCCAGCATTTT.

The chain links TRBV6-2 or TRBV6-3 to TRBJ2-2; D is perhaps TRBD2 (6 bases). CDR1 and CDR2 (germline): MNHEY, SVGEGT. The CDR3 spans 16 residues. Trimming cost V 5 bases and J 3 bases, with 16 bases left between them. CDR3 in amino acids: CASSRRGTPYTGELFF. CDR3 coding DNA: TGTGCCAGCAGTCGACGCGGGACTCCTTACACCGGGGAGCTGTTTTTT.

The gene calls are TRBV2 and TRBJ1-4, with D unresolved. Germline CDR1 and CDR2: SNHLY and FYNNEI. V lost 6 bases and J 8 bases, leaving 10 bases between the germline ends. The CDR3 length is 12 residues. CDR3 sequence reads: CASRFAGEKLFF. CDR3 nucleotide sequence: TGTGCCAGCAGGTTTGCTGGGGAAAAACTGTTTTTT. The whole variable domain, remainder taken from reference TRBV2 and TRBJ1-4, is EPEVTQTPSHQVTQMGQEVILRCVPISNHLYFYWYRQILGQKVEFLVSFYNNEISEKSEIFDDQFSVERPDGSNFTLKIRSTKLEDSAMYFCASRFAGEKLFFGSGTQLSVL.

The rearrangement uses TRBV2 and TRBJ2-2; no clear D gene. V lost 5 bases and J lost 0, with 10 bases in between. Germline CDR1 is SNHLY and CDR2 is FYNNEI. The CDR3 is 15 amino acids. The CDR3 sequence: CASSIKTSNTGELFF. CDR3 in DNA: TGTGCCAGCAGTATAAAGACTTCGAACACCGGGGAGCTGTTTTTT.

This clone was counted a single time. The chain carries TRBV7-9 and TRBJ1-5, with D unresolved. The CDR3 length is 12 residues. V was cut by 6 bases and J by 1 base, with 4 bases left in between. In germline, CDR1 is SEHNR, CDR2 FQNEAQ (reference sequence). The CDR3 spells CASSWSNQPQHF. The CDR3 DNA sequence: TGTGCCAGCAGTTGGAGCAATCAGCCCCAGCATTTT. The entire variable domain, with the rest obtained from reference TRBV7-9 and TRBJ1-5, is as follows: DTGVSQNPRHKITKRGQNVTFRCDPISEHNRLYWYRQTLGQGPEFLTYFQNEAQLEKSRLLSDRFSAERPKGSFSTLEIQRTEQGDSAMYLCASSWSNQPQHFGDGTRLSIL.

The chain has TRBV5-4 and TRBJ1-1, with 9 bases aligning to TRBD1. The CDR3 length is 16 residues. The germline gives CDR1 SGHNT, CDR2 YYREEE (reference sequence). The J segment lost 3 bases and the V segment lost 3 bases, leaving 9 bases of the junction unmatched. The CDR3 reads CASSSRGQGLYTEAFF. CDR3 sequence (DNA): TGTGCCAGCAGCTCCCGAGGACAGGGGTTATACACTGAAGCTTTCTTT.

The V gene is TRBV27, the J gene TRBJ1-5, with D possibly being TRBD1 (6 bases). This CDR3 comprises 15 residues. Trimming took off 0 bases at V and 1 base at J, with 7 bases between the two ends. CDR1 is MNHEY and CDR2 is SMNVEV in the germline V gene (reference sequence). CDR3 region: CASSLSGGSNQPQHF. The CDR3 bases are TGTGCCAGCAGTTTATCAGGGGGAAGCAATCAGCCCCAGCATTTT.

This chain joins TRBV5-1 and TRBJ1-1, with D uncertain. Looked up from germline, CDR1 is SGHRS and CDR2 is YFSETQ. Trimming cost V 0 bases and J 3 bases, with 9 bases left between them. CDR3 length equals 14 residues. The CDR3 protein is CASSLAAVHTEAFF. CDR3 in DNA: TGCGCCAGCAGCTTGGCTGCGGTTCACACTGAAGCTTTCTTT.

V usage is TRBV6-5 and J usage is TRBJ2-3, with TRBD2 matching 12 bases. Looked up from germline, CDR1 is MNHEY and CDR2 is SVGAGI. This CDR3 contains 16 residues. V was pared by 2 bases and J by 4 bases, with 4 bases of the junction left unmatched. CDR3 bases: TGTGCCAGCAGTTACCGGCTAGCGGGGGGGCCAGATACGCAGTATTTT. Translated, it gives CASSYRLAGGPDTQYF.

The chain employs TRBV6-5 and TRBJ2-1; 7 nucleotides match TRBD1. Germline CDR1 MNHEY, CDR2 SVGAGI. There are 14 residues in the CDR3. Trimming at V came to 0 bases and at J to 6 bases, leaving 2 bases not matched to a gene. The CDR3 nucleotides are TGTGCCAGCAGTTACTCGCACAGGGGCAATGAGCAGTTCTTC. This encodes CASSYSHRGNEQFF.

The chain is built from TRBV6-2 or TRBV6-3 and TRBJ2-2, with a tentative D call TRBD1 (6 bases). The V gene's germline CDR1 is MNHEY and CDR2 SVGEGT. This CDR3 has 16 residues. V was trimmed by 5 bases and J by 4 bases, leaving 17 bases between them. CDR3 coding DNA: TGTGCCAGCAGTACATCGGGACACCCGAGCACCGGGGAGCTGTTTTTT. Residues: CASSTSGHPSTGELFF.

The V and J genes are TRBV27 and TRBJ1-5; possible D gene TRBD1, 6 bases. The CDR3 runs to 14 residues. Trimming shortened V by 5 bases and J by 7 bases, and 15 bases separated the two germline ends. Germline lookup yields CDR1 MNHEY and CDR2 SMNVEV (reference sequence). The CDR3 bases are TGTGCCAGCAGTCTAGTGGGGGGCGACCAGCCCCAGCATTTT. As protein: CASSLVGGDQPQHF.

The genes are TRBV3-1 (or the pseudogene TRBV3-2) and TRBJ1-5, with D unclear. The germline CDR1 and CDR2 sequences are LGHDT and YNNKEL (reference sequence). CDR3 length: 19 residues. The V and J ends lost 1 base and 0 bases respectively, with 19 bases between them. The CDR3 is CASSQGGVGSGFSNQPQHF. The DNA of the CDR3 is TGTGCCAGCAGCCAAGGAGGAGTAGGTTCCGGTTTTAGCAATCAGCCCCAGCATTTT.

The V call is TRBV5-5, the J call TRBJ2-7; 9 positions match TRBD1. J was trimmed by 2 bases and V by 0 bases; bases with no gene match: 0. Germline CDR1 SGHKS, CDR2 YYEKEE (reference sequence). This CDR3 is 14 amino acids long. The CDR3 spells CASSLDRGPYEQYF. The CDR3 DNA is TGTGCCAGCAGCTTGGACAGGGGGCCCTACGAGCAGTACTTC.

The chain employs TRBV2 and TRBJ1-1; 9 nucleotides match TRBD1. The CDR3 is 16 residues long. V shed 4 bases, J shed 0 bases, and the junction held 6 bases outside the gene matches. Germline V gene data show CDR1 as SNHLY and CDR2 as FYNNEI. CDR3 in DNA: TGTGCCAGCAGTGTGGGACAGGGCCGTATGAACACTGAAGCTTTCTTT. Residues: CASSVGQGRMNTEAFF.

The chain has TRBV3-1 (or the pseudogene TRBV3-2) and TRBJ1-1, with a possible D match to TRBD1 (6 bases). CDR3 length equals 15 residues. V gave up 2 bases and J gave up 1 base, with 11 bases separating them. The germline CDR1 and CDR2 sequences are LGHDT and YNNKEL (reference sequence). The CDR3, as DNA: TGTGCCAGCAGCCAAATGGGACATGCGAACACTGAAGCTTTCTTT. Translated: CASSQMGHANTEAFF.

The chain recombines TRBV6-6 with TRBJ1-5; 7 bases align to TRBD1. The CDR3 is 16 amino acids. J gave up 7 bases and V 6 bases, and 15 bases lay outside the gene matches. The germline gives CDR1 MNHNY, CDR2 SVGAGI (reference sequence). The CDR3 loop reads CASSQGQVGDDQPQHF. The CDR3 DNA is TGTGCCAGCAGCCAAGGACAGGTAGGGGATGACCAGCCCCAGCATTTT.

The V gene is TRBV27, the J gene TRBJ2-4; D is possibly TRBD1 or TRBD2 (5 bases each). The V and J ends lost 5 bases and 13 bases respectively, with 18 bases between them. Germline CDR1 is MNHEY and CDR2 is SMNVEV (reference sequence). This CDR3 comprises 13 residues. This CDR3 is CASSIRGANHQYF. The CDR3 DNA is TGTGCCAGCAGTATTCGGGGCGCCAACCACCAGTACTTC.